This T cell receptor beta chain was identified during a study of early T cells in non-severe SARS-CoV-2 infection. Study as a whole: Sequencing was performed on bulk RNA from unsorted whole blood, leaving chains unpaired. Study observations and caveats: Matches to VDJdb favored anti-spike CD8 responses and missed private and CD4 specificities.

About this clonotype: Antigen specificity is unknown.

The CDR3 sequence is 18 residues long. The germline CDR1 and CDR2 sequences are MNHEY and SMNVEV (reference sequence). Trimming took 4 bases from V and 2 from J; bases not matched to a gene: 11. TCRdb redid the calling of the 5' RACE reads with MiXCR, one entry per CDR3 protein. The table shows 100,000 to 120,000 distinct CDR3 sequences, with over 10% occurring only once. V is TRBV27 and J is TRBJ2-3; 11 bases line up with TRBD2. The origin of this receptor is an adult who was a healthcare worker with PCR-confirmed SARS-CoV-2 infection or an uninfected control (not recorded which). The source material was whole blood. CDR3 loop: CASSSDPGLAAFTDTQYF. CDR3 nucleotides: TGTGCCAGCAGTTCCGACCCGGGACTAGCGGCTTTCACAGATACGCAGTATTTT.